These 31 T cell receptor beta chains share one sample of origin, sequenced in a study of neurological immune-mediated disorders. TCRdb fed the 5' RACE reads into MiXCR, producing one record per CDR3 protein. The sample includes 15,000 to 20,000 distinct CDR3 sequences, roughly 10% of them seen just once. The source material was CD8+ T cells from blood. Source of these receptors: a woman aged 45-60 years in good health.

This clonotype was counted many times. V is TRBV5-1 and J is TRBJ2-5, with 11 bases identical to TRBD1. Per the germline V gene, CDR1 is SGHRS and CDR2 is YFSETQ. The CDR3 runs 16 residues. The ends lost 4 bases at V and 4 bases at J; junction bases unmatched: 9. The CDR3 coding sequence is TGCGCCAGCAGCGCCATGGACAGGGGGCTCCGAGAGACCCAGTACTTC. Translated, it gives CASSAMDRGLRETQYF.

This clonotype was recorded many times. The J gene is TRBJ1-2, the V gene TRBV29-1; no reliable D call. Between the trimmed V and J ends, which lost 3 bases and 7 bases, there was a span of 12 bases. Per germline, CDR1 SQVTM and CDR2 ANQGSEA. The CDR3 has 12 residues. This chain's CDR3 is CSVEGAGSGYTF. Written as DNA, the CDR3 is TGCAGCGTTGAGGGCGCAGGCTCTGGCTACACCTTC.

There are many counts of this clonotype. CDR3 DNA: TGTGCCAGCAGAGGGGACAGAAGCCAAGAGACCCAGTACTTC. Its protein is CASRGDRSQETQYF. The chain is built from TRBV7-9 and TRBJ2-5; 7 nucleotides line up with TRBD1. V shed 6 bases and J 1 base; nucleotides not matched to a gene: 5. CDR1 is SEHNR, CDR2 FQNEAQ, per germline (reference sequence). CDR3 length: 14 amino acids.

This clonotype was observed many times. The chain is built from TRBV4-3 and TRBJ2-7, with D possibly being TRBD1 or TRBD2 (5 bases each). This CDR3 is 14 amino acids long. The V end was cut by 1 base, the J end by 4 bases, with 11 bases between. Looked up from germline, CDR1 is LGHNA and CDR2 is YSLEER. CDR3 nucleotide sequence: TGCGCCAGCAGCCAAGCTACGGGACGGTACGAGCAGTACTTC. Protein sequence: CASSQATGRYEQYF.

This clonotype was found many times. The J gene is TRBJ2-7, the V gene TRBV20-1; 8 nucleotides match TRBD1. The CDR3 has 13 residues. The ends lost 5 bases at V and 0 bases at J; junction bases unmatched: 3. CDR1 is DFQATT, CDR2 SNEGSKA, per germline (reference sequence). The CDR3 coding sequence is TGCAGTGCTCATGACAGGGGCTCCTACGAGCAGTACTTC. The encoded protein is CSAHDRGSYEQYF.

Many counts were recorded for this clonotype. This chain joins TRBV7-6 and TRBJ2-5; D is perhaps TRBD2 (5 bases). The germline V and J ends were trimmed by 5 bases and 4 bases, with 11 bases remaining between them. CDR1 and CDR2 from the germline V gene are SGHVS and FNYEAQ. This CDR3 has 13 residues. The CDR3 reads CASSLTSLETQYF. The CDR3 bases are TGTGCCAGCAGCCTAACTAGTCTAGAGACCCAGTACTTC. The full variable domain, rest sourced from reference TRBV7-6 and TRBJ2-5, is GAGVSQSPRYKVTKRGQDVALRCDPISGHVSLYWYRQALGQGPEFLTYFNYEAQQDKSGLPNDRFSAERPEGSISTLTIQRTEQRDSAMYRCASSLTSLETQYFGPGTRLLVL.

The gene calls are TRBV20-1 and TRBJ1-2; TRBD1 agrees at 9 bases. CDR1 is DFQATT and CDR2 is SNEGSKA in the germline V gene (reference sequence). The CDR3 contains 14 residues. With 0 bases clipped from V and 6 bases from J, the junction kept 5 bases outside the gene matches. CDR3 bases: TGCAGTGCTAGAGATCTTGGGACAGGGAATGGCTACACCTTC. Residues: CSARDLGTGNGYTF.

As for this clonotype: A read error may account for a junction end that differs from germline. This chain connects TRBV4-2 to TRBJ2-1, with 9 bases that match TRBD2. Per the germline V gene, CDR1 is LGHNA and CDR2 is YNFKEQ. This CDR3 contains 15 residues. Here the CDR3 reads CSSSQGGTSLNEQFF. CDR3 nucleotides: TGTTCCAGCAGCCAAGGTGGGACTAGCCTCAATGAGCAGTTCTTC.

There are many counts of this clonotype. The chain links TRBV9 to TRBJ2-1; D might be TRBD2 (6 bases). Germline-derived CDR1 and CDR2 are SGDLS and YYNGEE. The V gene lost 3 bases and the J gene lost 5 bases, with 12 bases spanning the gap. The CDR3 is 14 residues long. The CDR3 region is CASSGTGTHNEQFF. The DNA of the CDR3 is TGTGCCAGCAGCGGAACCGGGACTCACAATGAGCAGTTCTTC.

This clonotype was observed many times. J is TRBJ1-5 and V is TRBV5-6, with a possible D match to TRBD1 (6 bases). V lost 2 bases and J lost 5, with 11 bases in between. The length of the CDR3 is 14 residues. In germline, CDR1 is SGHDT, CDR2 YYEEEE. As DNA, the CDR3 is TGTGCCAGCAGCTTCGACAGGCAGGATCAGCCCCAGCATTTT. This sequence encodes CASSFDRQDQPQHF. The full variable domain, completed using reference TRBV5-6 and TRBJ1-5, is DAGVTQSPTHLIKTRGQQVTLRCSPKSGHDTVSWYQQALGQGPQFIFQYYEEEERQRGNFPDRFSGHQFPNYSSELNVNALLLGDSALYLCASSFDRQDQPQHFGDGTRLSIL.

The chain has TRBV5-6 and TRBJ1-1, with 7 bases fitting TRBD1. The CDR3 has 16 amino acids. Trimming cost V 6 bases and J 0 bases; bases outside gene matches: 11. Per the germline V gene, CDR1 is SGHDT and CDR2 is YYEEEE. The CDR3 region is CASNLRTGLMNTEAFF. CDR3 bases: TGTGCCAGCAACCTCCGGACAGGCCTCATGAACACTGAAGCTTTCTTT.

V usage is TRBV5-1 and J usage is TRBJ2-2; D is unclear. The V gene lost 0 bases and the J gene lost 7 bases, with 7 bases spanning the gap. Looked up from germline, CDR1 is SGHRS and CDR2 is YFSETQ. This CDR3 region has 13 residues. CDR3 sequence: CASSLVGVGELFF. In DNA, the CDR3 is TGCGCCAGCAGCTTGGTTGGAGTCGGGGAGCTGTTTTTT.

This clonotype was counted ten times or more. The chain joins TRBV20-1 to TRBJ2-5; 11 positions match TRBD2. Germline V CDR1 and CDR2: DFQATT, SNEGSKA (reference sequence). Trimming took 3 bases from V and 5 from J; bases not matched to a gene: 5. This CDR3 region has 14 residues. CDR3 protein: CSASSGRAMETQYF. The DNA of the CDR3 is TGCAGTGCTAGTAGCGGGAGGGCCATGGAGACCCAGTACTTC.

In its sample, this clonotype was seen many times. The chain couples TRBV4-1 to TRBJ2-1; D possibly corresponds to TRBD1 (5 bases). This CDR3 is 13 amino acids long. Trimming pared 0 bases from V and 10 bases from J, leaving 10 bases between. From germline, CDR1 is MGHRA and CDR2 YSYEKL. The CDR3 coding sequence is TGCGCCAGCAGCCAAGATCAGGGAAGGGAGCAGTTCTTC. This gives the protein CASSQDQGREQFF.

This clonotype occurred many times. DNA for the CDR3: TGTGCCAGCAGTTTAGGAAGCTCGAACACTGAAGCTTTCTTT. Residues: CASSLGSSNTEAFF. The rearrangement links TRBV27 to TRBJ1-1; no definite D call. The CDR3 consists of 14 residues. V was clipped by 2 bases and J by 1 base, with 8 bases between them. The germline V gene has CDR1 MNHEY and CDR2 SMNVEV (reference sequence).

This clonotype showed up many times. The V and J genes are TRBV20-1 and TRBJ2-2; D might be TRBD2 (6 bases). V was pared by 0 bases and J by 6 bases, with 11 bases between. The CDR3 has 14 amino acids. Germline V gene sequence: CDR1 DFQATT, CDR2 SNEGSKA (reference sequence). The CDR3 spells CSARDTTGAGELFF. The CDR3 bases are TGCAGTGCTAGAGATACCACGGGAGCCGGGGAGCTGTTTTTT.

This clonotype appeared many times. CDR3 nucleotide sequence: TGCAGCGTTGAACCCCGATGGCGCACTCAAGCATTAAATGAGCAGTTCTTC. This translates into CSVEPRWRTQALNEQFF. The chain links TRBV29-1 to TRBJ2-1; D unresolved. The CDR3 spans 17 residues. With 2 bases removed from V and 7 bases from J, the gap between germline ends came to 24 bases. The V gene's germline CDR1 is SQVTM and CDR2 ANQGSEA.

This clonotype has ten or more counts. The chain uses TRBV5-1 and TRBJ2-1; D perhaps matches TRBD1 (6 bases). The germline V and J ends were trimmed by 4 bases and 10 bases, with 15 bases remaining between them. The germline gives CDR1 SGHRS, CDR2 YFSETQ. This CDR3 has 13 residues. CDR3 sequence reads: CASSQAGAGEQFF. CDR3 DNA: TGCGCCAGCAGCCAAGCAGGGGCTGGAGAGCAGTTCTTC.

The table lists this clonotype with many counts. This chain links TRBV27 with TRBJ1-4; no reliable D call. The CDR3 has 14 amino acids. The germline V gene encodes CDR1 MNHEY and CDR2 SMNVEV (reference sequence). Between the trimmed V and J ends, which lost 0 bases and 8 bases, there was a span of 10 bases. CDR3 sequence reads: CASSLSWEEEKLFF. The DNA of the CDR3 is TGTGCCAGCAGTTTATCTTGGGAGGAGGAAAAACTGTTTTTT.

This clonotype was counted many times. The J gene is TRBJ1-5, the V gene TRBV20-1, with 8 positions matching TRBD1. Germline V gives CDR1 DFQATT, CDR2 SNEGSKA (reference sequence). The V and J ends lost 5 bases and 5 bases, in that order; junction bases with no gene match: 11. The CDR3 is 15 residues long. CDR3 protein: CSAPPPRQGHQPQHF. CDR3 coding DNA: TGCAGTGCTCCACCCCCCCGACAGGGGCATCAGCCCCAGCATTTT.

This clonotype was seen repeatedly, ten times or more. The rearrangement links TRBV10-3 to TRBJ2-7; D not certain. Trimming removed 6 bases from V and 4 bases from J, with 7 bases in between. CDR1 is ENHRY, CDR2 SYGVKD, per germline. CDR3 size: 11 residues. This chain's CDR3 is CAIRERYEQYF. The CDR3 nucleotides are TGTGCCATCAGGGAAAGATACGAGCAGTACTTC.

In its sample, this clonotype ranks as medium-sized. The V gene is TRBV11-3, the J gene TRBJ2-1, with D uncertain. Germline V gene lookup returns CDR1 SGHNT and CDR2 YENEEA. The V gene lost 4 bases and the J gene lost 9 bases, with 13 bases spanning the gap. The length of the CDR3 is 13 residues. CDR3 nucleotides: TGTGCCAGCAGCTCCGACGACTGGGGTGAGCAGTTCTTC. The encoded protein is CASSSDDWGEQFF.

This clonotype was detected ten times or more. The chain uses TRBV7-9 and TRBJ2-2; no clear D gene. The germline V gene encodes CDR1 SEHNR and CDR2 FQNEAQ (reference sequence). Trimming cost V 4 bases and J 0 bases, with 3 bases left between them. This CDR3 is built from 13 residues. CDR3 residues: CASSSSNTGELFF. CDR3 coding DNA: TGTGCCAGCAGCTCCTCGAACACCGGGGAGCTGTTTTTT. The whole variable domain, remainder taken from reference TRBV7-9 and TRBJ2-2, is DTGVSQNPRHKITKRGQNVTFRCDPISEHNRLYWYRQTLGQGPEFLTYFQNEAQLEKSRLLSDRFSAERPKGSFSTLEIQRTEQGDSAMYLCASSSSNTGELFFGEGSRLTVL.

This clonotype was detected many times. V and J are TRBV27 and TRBJ1-2, with a tentative D call TRBD1 (6 bases). This CDR3 is 15 amino acids long. V shed 8 bases and J shed 0 bases, with 16 bases lying between them. Germline lookup yields CDR1 MNHEY and CDR2 SMNVEV (reference sequence). Here the CDR3 reads CASRRGGGTNYGYTF. The CDR3 coding sequence is TGTGCCAGCCGGAGGGGTGGGGGCACTAACTATGGCTACACCTTC.

Ten or more counts support this clonotype. The rearrangement uses TRBV10-3 and TRBJ2-3; D gene ambiguous. Per the germline V gene, CDR1 is ENHRY and CDR2 is SYGVKD. The CDR3 runs 14 residues. V lost 7 bases and J lost 2, with 13 bases in between. The CDR3 spells CAINPETSTDTQYF. The CDR3 nucleotides are TGTGCCATCAACCCCGAGACGTCCACAGATACGCAGTATTTT.

This clonotype was recorded at least ten times. The rearrangement uses TRBV4-1 and TRBJ2-1; 9 nucleotides align to TRBD2. Germline V CDR1 and CDR2: MGHRA, YSYEKL. The CDR3 is 17 residues long. Losses at the gene ends were 1 base for V and 5 bases for J; bases not matched to a gene: 9. DNA for the CDR3: TGCGCCAGCAGCCAAGTTTTCGCGGGGGGGGTAAACAATGAGCAGTTCTTC. Its translation is CASSQVFAGGVNNEQFF.

This clonotype was counted at least ten times. The chain is built from TRBV5-5 and TRBJ2-3; no definite D call. Germline V gives CDR1 SGHKS, CDR2 YYEKEE (reference sequence). CDR3 length: 12 residues. The V end was cut by 1 base, the J end by 5 bases, with 5 bases between. The CDR3 loop reads CASSLLLDTQYF. CDR3 bases: TGTGCCAGCAGCTTGCTACTAGATACGCAGTATTTT.

The V gene is TRBV4-1, the J gene TRBJ2-1, with TRBD2 matching 14 bases. V lost 3 bases, J lost 2 bases, and 3 bases stayed unmatched. CDR1 and CDR2 (germline): MGHRA, YSYEKL. This CDR3 contains 17 residues. The CDR3 DNA follows: TGCGCCAGCAGCCACCAGACTAGCGGGGGGGCCTACAATGAGCAGTTCTTC. Protein product: CASSHQTSGGAYNEQFF.

The chain has TRBV19 and TRBJ2-1; tentatively, D is TRBD2 (6 bases). The V and J ends lost 1 base and 3 bases respectively, with 10 bases between them. Looked up from germline, CDR1 is LNHDA and CDR2 is SQIVND (reference sequence). There are 15 residues in the CDR3. DNA of the CDR3: TGTGCCAGTAGTATAGCGGGAGTAATCTACAATGAGCAGTTCTTC. Amino acids: CASSIAGVIYNEQFF.

This clonotype was found many times. The chain uses TRBV20-1 and TRBJ2-1; TRBD2 matches 14 bases. J gave up 8 bases and V 4 bases, and 7 bases lay outside the gene matches. The CDR3 totals 15 residues. Germline CDR1 and CDR2: DFQATT and SNEGSKA (reference sequence). CDR3 DNA: TGCAGTGCTAACGCGGGGACTAGCGGGGGTTATGAGCAGTTCTTC. Translation: CSANAGTSGGYEQFF.

This clonotype was seen ten or more times. This chain uses TRBV5-1 with TRBJ1-2; D is undetermined. Per germline, CDR1 SGHRS and CDR2 YFSETQ. The CDR3 length is 14 residues. V was clipped by 0 bases and J by 6 bases, with 12 bases between them. CDR3 amino acids: CASSLESPPHGYTF. CDR3 nucleotides: TGCGCCAGCAGCTTGGAGTCCCCTCCGCATGGCTACACCTTC.